This TCR beta chain was sequenced during a study of T cell repertoires in cytomegalovirus infection. As for the study in general: Indicated by public TCR beta signatures were CMV infection and matching HLA type. Study findings and constraints: Adding up the frequency of public TCR beta families identified people who carried CMV plus the relevant HLA. Dominant in the ex vivo response were TCR beta clonotypes restricted by HLA-C and specific for CMV.

TCRdb recomputed calls from the reads with MiXCR, one row per CDR3 protein. The repertoire holds roughly 920,000 distinct CDR3 sequences, with around 29% as singletons. With respect to this clonotype: Its antigen is not known.

V was clipped by 4 bases and J by 1 base, with 20 bases between them. The CDR3 is made up of 17 amino acids. The TCR comes from a human donor in good health (CMV status not recorded). Some clones in this sample may be carry-over from other donors' samples. The chain employs TRBV12-3 or TRBV12-4 and TRBJ2-7; possible D gene TRBD1, 5 bases. The sample here was cultured CD8+ T cells from PBMCs, taken from culture after CMV antigen stimulation. CDR3 nucleotides: TGTGCCAGCAGTTCAGGGCAGGATGGTAAATCATCCTACGAGCAGTACTTC. This translates into CASSSGQDGKSSYEQYF.